A selection of T cell receptor beta chains follows, all from one sample in a study of blood T cell repertoires in COVID-19. Sequencing was performed with immunoSEQ multiplex PCR; in TCRdb, only in-frame clones are kept and a portion is missing. Among roughly 150,000 clones listed, approximately 80% were seen once. The sample was peripheral blood. The source is a man aged 55 to 70 with acute or convalescent COVID-19. Each CDR3 is given with its conserved first and last residue. A D gene is named only where the DNA matches it firmly. Some rows have no size entry. The others give once, few or many, or a class for an expanded clone.

V gene,D gene,J gene,clone size,CDR3 protein,CDR3 DNA
TRBV9,TRBD1,TRBJ2-5,NA,CASSTGQGLSETQYF,TGTGCCAGCAGTACCGGACAGGGACTCTCAGAGACCCAGTACTTC
TRBV5-1,NA,TRBJ1-1,NA,CASSFVNTEAFF,TGCGCCAGCAGCTTCGTTAACACTGAAGCTTTCTTT
TRBV7-3,TRBD1,TRBJ1-6,NA,CASSLGQGLSPLHF,TGTGCCAGCAGCTTAGGACAGGGCCTTTCACCCCTCCACTTT
TRBV24-1,NA,TRBJ2-5,NA,CATSVPGEETQYF,TGTGCCACCAGTGTTCCGGGGGAAGAGACCCAGTACTTC
TRBV28,TRBD1,TRBJ1-5,NA,CASRKTLTGGNQPQHF,TGTGCCAGCCGGAAGACCCTCACAGGGGGCAATCAGCCCCAGCATTTT
TRBV11-3,TRBD2,TRBJ2-2,NA,CASSRLAGGASNTGELFF,TGTGCCAGCAGTAGACTAGCGGGAGGTGCCTCGAACACCGGGGAGCTGTTTTTT
TRBV12-3/TRBV12-4,NA,TRBJ1-6,NA,CASRRDGDSPLHF,TGTGCCAGCAGGCGGGACGGTGATTCACCCCTCCACTTT
TRBV6-5,TRBD1,TRBJ1-3,NA,CASSLSRGDTIYF,TGTGCCAGCAGCCTTAGCAGGGGGGACACCATATATTTT
TRBV13,TRBD2,TRBJ2-7,NA,CASSLAGGRIEQYF,TGTGCCAGCAGCTTAGCGGGGGGGCGCATTGAGCAGTACTTC
TRBV29-1,TRBD1,TRBJ1-1,NA,CSAGQGHTEAFF,TGCAGCGCGGGACAGGGGCATACTGAAGCTTTCTTT
TRBV5-1,NA,TRBJ2-3,NA,CASSLQILPDTQYF,TGCGCCAGCAGCTTGCAGATCCTCCCAGATACGCAGTATTTT
TRBV12-3/TRBV12-4,NA,TRBJ1-1,NA,CASSLRVAEAFF,TGTGCCAGCAGTTTACGGGTCGCTGAAGCTTTCTTT
TRBV2,TRBD2,TRBJ2-2,NA,CASSVQRGAQGELFF,TGTGCCAGCAGTGTGCAGCGGGGGGCCCAGGGGGAGCTGTTTTTT
TRBV6-5,NA,TRBJ1-1,NA,CASRAGSTSEAFF,TGTGCCAGCCGGGCGGGTTCTACGAGTGAAGCTTTCTTT
TRBV5-1,TRBD1,TRBJ1-3,NA,CASSWGQGALGNTIYF,TGCGCCAGCAGCTGGGGACAGGGGGCGCTTGGAAACACCATATATTTT
TRBV14,NA,TRBJ1-4,few,CASSQVGQNEKLFF,TGTGCCAGCAGCCAAGTGGGCCAAAATGAAAAACTGTTTTTT
TRBV7-9,NA,TRBJ1-1,NA,CASRAGGTMNTEAFF,TGTGCCAGCCGGGCGGGCGGGACCATGAACACTGAAGCTTTCTTT
TRBV7-6,NA,TRBJ1-3,few,CASSLARPGTGNTIYF,TGTGCCAGCAGCTTAGCGCGACCAGGGACTGGAAACACCATATATTTT
TRBV6-2/TRBV6-3,TRBD1,TRBJ2-1,NA,CASSYPIHRTGPTGDNEQFF,TGTGCCAGCAGTTACCCCATTCACCGGACAGGGCCTACGGGAGACAATGAGCAGTTCTTC
TRBV7-2,NA,TRBJ1-1,once,CASSPGGPYMNTEAFF,TGTGCCAGCAGCCCGGGGGGGCCTTACATGAACACTGAAGCTTTCTTT
TRBV4-3,NA,TRBJ1-1,NA,CASSPGRDTEAFF,TGCGCCAGCAGCCCGGGGAGGGACACTGAAGCTTTCTTT
TRBV19,TRBD1,TRBJ1-5,NA,CASRQGNQPQHF,TGTGCCAGTAGACAGGGGAATCAGCCCCAGCATTTT
TRBV4-1,NA,TRBJ1-1,NA,CASSQNPAGYTEAFF,TGCGCCAGCAGCCAAAATCCCGCAGGGTACACTGAAGCTTTCTTT
TRBV6-2/TRBV6-3,TRBD1,TRBJ2-4,NA,CASSSGTVKNIQYF,TGTGCCAGCAGCTCGGGGACAGTCAAAAACATTCAGTACTTC
TRBV6-6,TRBD2,TRBJ2-7,NA,CASRPPSSGGAYEQYF,TGTGCCAGCAGACCACCCAGTAGCGGGGGGGCCTACGAGCAGTACTTC
TRBV4-1,TRBD1,TRBJ1-2,NA,CASSQAGTGVYGYTF,TGCGCCAGCAGCCAAGCCGGGACAGGGGTTTATGGCTACACCTTC
TRBV7-2,TRBD2,TRBJ2-3,NA,CASSLGLAGQDTQYF,TGTGCCAGCAGCCTGGGACTAGCGGGGCAAGATACGCAGTATTTT
TRBV9,NA,TRBJ1-6,NA,CASSVGVTGSPLHF,TGTGCCAGCAGCGTAGGGGTGACAGGTTCACCCCTCCACTTT
TRBV5-1,TRBD1,TRBJ2-2,NA,CASSWGDRANTGELFF,TGCGCCAGCAGCTGGGGGGACAGGGCTAACACCGGGGAGCTGTTTTTT
TRBV9,NA,TRBJ1-4,NA,CASSPGGTNEKLFF,TGTGCCAGCAGCCCCGGGGGGACGAATGAAAAACTGTTTTTT
TRBV9,NA,TRBJ1-1,NA,CASSVAPVSTEAFF,TGTGCCAGCAGCGTAGCGCCGGTCTCGACTGAAGCTTTCTTT
TRBV6-5,NA,TRBJ1-1,NA,CASSRRTVLLAEAFF,TGTGCCAGCAGTCGTCGGACAGTCCTCCTGGCTGAAGCTTTCTTT
TRBV19,NA,TRBJ1-6,NA,CASRSTGAGGGALHF,TGTGCCAGTAGATCGACTGGGGCGGGCGGGGGAGCCCTCCACTTT
TRBV19,TRBD1,TRBJ2-7,NA,CASSTRTGGYEQYF,TGTGCCAGTAGTACTCGGACAGGGGGCTACGAGCAGTACTTC
TRBV7-9,NA,TRBJ1-5,few,CASGGQSNSNQPQHF,TGTGCCAGCGGCGGACAGAGCAATAGCAATCAGCCCCAGCATTTT
TRBV2,TRBD1,TRBJ1-2,NA,CASRLGQGNYGYTF,TGTGCCAGCAGGTTGGGACAGGGTAACTATGGCTACACCTTC
TRBV19,NA,TRBJ2-2,NA,CASSWAGGHTGELFF,TGTGCCAGTAGTTGGGCAGGGGGGCACACCGGGGAGCTGTTTTTT
TRBV3-1/TRBV3-2,NA,TRBJ2-3,NA,CASSQDSSTDTQYF,TGTGCCAGCAGCCAAGACAGTTCCACAGATACGCAGTATTTT
TRBV10-3,NA,TRBJ1-5,NA,CAISESGSDASNQPQHF,TGTGCCATCAGTGAGTCGGGCTCAGATGCAAGCAATCAGCCCCAGCATTTT
TRBV7-6,TRBD1,TRBJ2-2,few,CASSFSGTGLTGELFF,TGTGCCAGCAGCTTTTCCGGGACAGGGCTCACCGGGGAGCTGTTTTTT
TRBV4-1,TRBD1,TRBJ2-2,NA,CASSLGQGANTGELFF,TGCGCCAGCAGCCTAGGACAGGGGGCGAACACCGGGGAGCTGTTTTTT
TRBV7-3,TRBD2,TRBJ2-3,NA,CASSAGGPEDTQYF,TGTGCCAGCAGCGCGGGGGGGCCGGAAGATACGCAGTATTTT
TRBV27,TRBD2,TRBJ2-5,NA,CASRGRLAGGRQETQYF,TGTGCCAGCAGGGGCCGTCTAGCGGGAGGGAGACAAGAGACCCAGTACTTC